Below are 2 T cell receptor beta chains sequenced from a single sample in a study of blood T cell repertoires in COVID-19. TCRdb's copy holds only in-frame clones and misses some; the assay was immunoSEQ multiplex PCR. The repertoire holds about 360,000 clones, with more than 85% as singletons. The sample consisted of peripheral blood. These TCRs come from a human donor in a cohort sampled during active COVID-19.

The V call is TRBV5-6, the J call TRBJ2-7, with TRBD2 identical over 9 bases. The CDR3 runs 13 residues. Germline values: CDR1 SGHDT, CDR2 YYEEEE. The V gene end was trimmed by 4 bases and the J gene end by 4 bases; junction bases not matched to a gene: 3. CDR3 DNA sequence: TGTGCCAGCAGCCCAGGACTAGCGTACGAGCAGTACTTC. It specifies CASSPGLAYEQYF.

This clone was observed once. This rearrangement joins TRBV6-2 or TRBV6-3 to TRBJ2-3, with TRBD1 identical over 7 bases. Germline V CDR1 and CDR2: MNHEY, SVGEGT. The V segment lost 5 bases and the J segment 0 bases; nucleotides outside the gene matches: 14. CDR3 length: 18 amino acids. The CDR3 loop is CASSQGKRTGYSTDTQYF. CDR3 nucleotide sequence: TGTGCCAGCAGTCAGGGAAAGCGGACAGGCTATAGCACAGATACGCAGTATTTT.